Included here is one T cell receptor (beta chain) sequence, with context. Making the TCR beta cDNA relied on 5'RACE template switching with UMIs. TCRdb re-called the 5' RACE reads, yielding one record per CDR3 amino acid sequence without DNA. The sample has 300,000 to 450,000 distinct CDR3 sequences. The sample is drawn from a study of T cells expressing NK-cell markers. In germline, CDR1 is MDHEN, CDR2 SYDVKM. The CDR3 is 14 amino acids. J is TRBJ2-7 and V is TRBV28; TCRdb proposes TRBD1, but this gene call is untestable without DNA. Material: blood T cells: a sorted CD56 or NKG2C T cell subset, CD4+ or CD8+ T cells, or bulk PBMC T cells (not recorded which). The TCR sequence derives from a man aged 18 to 69 in good health. The CDR3 sequence is CASRPPGHNYEQYF.